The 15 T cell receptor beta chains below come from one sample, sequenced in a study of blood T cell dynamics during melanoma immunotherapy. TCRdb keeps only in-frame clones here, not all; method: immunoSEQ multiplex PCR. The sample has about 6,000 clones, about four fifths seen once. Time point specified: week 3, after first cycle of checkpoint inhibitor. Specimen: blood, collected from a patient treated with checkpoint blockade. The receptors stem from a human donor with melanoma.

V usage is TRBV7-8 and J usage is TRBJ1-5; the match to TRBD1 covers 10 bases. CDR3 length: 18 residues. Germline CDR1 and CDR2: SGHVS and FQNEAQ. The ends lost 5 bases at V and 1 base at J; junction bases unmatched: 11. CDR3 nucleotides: TGTGCCAGCAGCAAGACAGGGGGCCTGAGAGTAAGCAATCAGCCCCAGCATTTT. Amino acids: CASSKTGGLRVSNQPQHF.

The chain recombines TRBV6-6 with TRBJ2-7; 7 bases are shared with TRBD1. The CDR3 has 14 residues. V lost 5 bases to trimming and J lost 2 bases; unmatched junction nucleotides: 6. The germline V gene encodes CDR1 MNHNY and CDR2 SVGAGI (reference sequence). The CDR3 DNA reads TGTGCCAGCAGTCGTGAACAGGGGCCCTACGAGCAGTACTTC. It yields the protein CASSREQGPYEQYF.

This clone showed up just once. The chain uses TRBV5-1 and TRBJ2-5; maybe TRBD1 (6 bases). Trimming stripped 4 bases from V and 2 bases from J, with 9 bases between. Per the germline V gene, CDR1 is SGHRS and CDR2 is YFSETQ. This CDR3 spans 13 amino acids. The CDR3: CASSGDTQETQYF. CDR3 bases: TGCGCCAGCAGCGGGGACACGCAAGAGACCCAGTACTTC.

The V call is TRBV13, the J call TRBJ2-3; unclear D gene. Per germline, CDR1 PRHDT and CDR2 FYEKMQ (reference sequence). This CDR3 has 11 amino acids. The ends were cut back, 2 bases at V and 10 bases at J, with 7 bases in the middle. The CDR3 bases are TGTGCCAGCAGCTTAAGGGATCCGCAGTATTTT. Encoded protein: CASSLRDPQYF.

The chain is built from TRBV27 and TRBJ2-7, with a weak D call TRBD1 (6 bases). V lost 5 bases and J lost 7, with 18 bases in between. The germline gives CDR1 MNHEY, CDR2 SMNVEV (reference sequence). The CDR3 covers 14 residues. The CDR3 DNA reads TGTGCCAGCAGTGATTACTCCTTTAGGGGGGAGCAGTACTTC. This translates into CASSDYSFRGEQYF.

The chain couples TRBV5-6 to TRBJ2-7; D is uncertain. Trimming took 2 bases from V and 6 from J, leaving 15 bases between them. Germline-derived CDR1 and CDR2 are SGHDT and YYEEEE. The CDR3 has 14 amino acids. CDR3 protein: CASSFRSLLSEQYF. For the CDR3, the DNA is TGTGCCAGCAGCTTTCGGTCTCTCCTTTCCGAGCAGTACTTC. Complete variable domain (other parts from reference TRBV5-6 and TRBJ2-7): DAGVTQSPTHLIKTRGQQVTLRCSPKSGHDTVSWYQQALGQGPQFIFQYYEEEERQRGNFPDRFSGHQFPNYSSELNVNALLLGDSALYLCASSFRSLLSEQYFGPGTRLTVT.

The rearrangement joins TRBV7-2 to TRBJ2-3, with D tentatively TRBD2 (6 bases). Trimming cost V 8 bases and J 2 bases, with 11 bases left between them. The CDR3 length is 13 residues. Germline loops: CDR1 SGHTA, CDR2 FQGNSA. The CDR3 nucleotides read TGTGCCAGCTCACGGGACTCCACAGATACGCAGTATTTT. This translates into CASSRDSTDTQYF.

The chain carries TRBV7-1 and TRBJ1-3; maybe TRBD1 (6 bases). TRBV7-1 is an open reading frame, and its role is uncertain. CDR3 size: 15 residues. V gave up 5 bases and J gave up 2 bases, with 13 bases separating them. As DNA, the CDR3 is TGTGCCAGCAGCACCCACAGGGCGGCTGGAAACACCATATATTTT. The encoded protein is CASSTHRAAGNTIYF.

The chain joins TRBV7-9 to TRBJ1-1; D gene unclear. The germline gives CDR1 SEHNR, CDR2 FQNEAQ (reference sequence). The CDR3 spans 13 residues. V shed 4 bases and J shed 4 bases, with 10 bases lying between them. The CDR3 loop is CASSSGLGTEAFF. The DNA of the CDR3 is TGTGCCAGCAGCTCCGGACTGGGCACTGAAGCTTTCTTT.

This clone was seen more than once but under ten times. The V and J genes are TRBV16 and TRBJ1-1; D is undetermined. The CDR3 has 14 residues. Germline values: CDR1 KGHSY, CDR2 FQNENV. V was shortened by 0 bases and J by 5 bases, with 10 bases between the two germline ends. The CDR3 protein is CASSQSRGGTEAFF. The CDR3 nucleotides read TGTGCCAGCAGCCAATCTCGGGGAGGGACTGAAGCTTTCTTT. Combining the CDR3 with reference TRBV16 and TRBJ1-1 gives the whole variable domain GEEVAQTPKHLVRGEGQKAKLYCAPIKGHSYVFWYQQVLKNEFKFLISFQNENVFDETGMPKERFSAKCLPNSPCSLEIQATKLEDSAVYFCASSQSRGGTEAFFGQGTRLTVV.

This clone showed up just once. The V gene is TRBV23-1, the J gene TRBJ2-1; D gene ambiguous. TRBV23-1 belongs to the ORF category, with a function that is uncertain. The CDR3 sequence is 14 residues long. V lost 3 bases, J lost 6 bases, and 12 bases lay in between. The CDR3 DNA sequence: TGCGCCAGCAGTCAGGGCCCCCCGCGCAATGAGCAGTTCTTC. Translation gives CASSQGPPRNEQFF.

DNA for the CDR3: TGTGCCAGCAGCCAAGAATTAGGGAGCACAGATACGCAGTATTTT. The encoded protein is CASSQELGSTDTQYF. V is TRBV14 and J is TRBJ2-3, with D unresolved. V gave up 0 bases and J gave up 0 bases, with 7 bases separating them. The CDR3 length is 15 residues. CDR1 is SGHDN and CDR2 is FVKESK in the germline V gene.

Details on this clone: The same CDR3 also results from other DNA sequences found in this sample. CDR3 DNA sequence: TGTGCCAGCAGCCCCGGACAGGGGAACTATGGCTACACCTTC. It yields the protein CASSPGQGNYGYTF. The rearrangement joins TRBV7-9 to TRBJ1-2, with 9 positions matching TRBD1. From germline, CDR1 is SEHNR and CDR2 FQNEAQ (reference sequence). Trimming removed 5 bases from V and 2 bases from J; junction bases left unmatched: 3. The CDR3 extends over 14 amino acids. Looking up the rest from reference TRBV7-9 and TRBJ1-2 gives the full variable domain: DTGVSQNPRHKITKRGQNVTFRCDPISEHNRLYWYRQTLGQGPEFLTYFQNEAQLEKSRLLSDRFSAERPKGSFSTLEIQRTEQGDSAMYLCASSPGQGNYGYTFGSGTRLTVV.

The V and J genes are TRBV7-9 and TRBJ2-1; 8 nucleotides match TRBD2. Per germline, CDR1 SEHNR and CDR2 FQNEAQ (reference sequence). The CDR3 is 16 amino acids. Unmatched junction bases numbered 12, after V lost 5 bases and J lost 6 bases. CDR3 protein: CASSPPRTSSTNEQFF. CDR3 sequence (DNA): TGTGCCAGCAGCCCCCCACGGACTAGCTCTACCAATGAGCAGTTCTTC. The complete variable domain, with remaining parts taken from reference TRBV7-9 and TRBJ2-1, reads DTGVSQNPRHKITKRGQNVTFRCDPISEHNRLYWYRQTLGQGPEFLTYFQNEAQLEKSRLLSDRFSAERPKGSFSTLEIQRTEQGDSAMYLCASSPPRTSSTNEQFFGPGTRLTVL.

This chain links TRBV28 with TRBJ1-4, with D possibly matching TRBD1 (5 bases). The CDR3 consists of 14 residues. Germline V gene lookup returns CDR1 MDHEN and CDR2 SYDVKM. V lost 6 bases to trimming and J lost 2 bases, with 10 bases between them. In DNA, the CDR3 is TGTGCCAGCAGGGGACTCGGTACTAATGAAAAACTGTTTTTT. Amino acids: CASRGLGTNEKLFF.